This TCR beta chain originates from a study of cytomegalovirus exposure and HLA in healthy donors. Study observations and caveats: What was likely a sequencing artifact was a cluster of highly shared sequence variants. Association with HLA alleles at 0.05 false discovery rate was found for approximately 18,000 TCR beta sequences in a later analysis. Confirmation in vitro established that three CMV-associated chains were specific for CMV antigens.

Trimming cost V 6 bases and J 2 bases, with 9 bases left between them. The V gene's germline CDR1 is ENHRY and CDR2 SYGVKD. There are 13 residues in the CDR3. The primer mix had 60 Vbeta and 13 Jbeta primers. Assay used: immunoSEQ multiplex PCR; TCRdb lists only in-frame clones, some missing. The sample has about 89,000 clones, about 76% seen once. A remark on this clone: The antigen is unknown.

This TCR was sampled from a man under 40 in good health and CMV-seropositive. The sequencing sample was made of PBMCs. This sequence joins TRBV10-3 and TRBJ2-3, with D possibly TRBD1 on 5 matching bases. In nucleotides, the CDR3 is TGTGCCATCAGACGCAGGGACACAGATACGCAGTATTTT. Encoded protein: CAIRRRDTDTQYF.